This TCR beta chain derives from a study of CD8 T cells in Susac syndrome. The study, taken as a whole, reports: As acknowledged by the study, its TCR sequencing and HLA analysis included a relatively small number of individuals.

The sequenced target, TCR beta, came from blood CD8+ and CD4+ T cells. The CDR3 covers 14 residues. V lost 2 bases and J lost 8, with 15 bases in between. Germline CDR1 MNHEY, CDR2 SVGAGI. This clonotype was seen more than once but under ten times. The antigen remains unidentified. Random hexamers were used to reverse transcribe the RNA input (about 0.5 to 1 ug). The CDR3 of TCR beta was amplified by immunoSEQ multiplex PCR across 54 Vbeta and 13 Jbeta. TCRdb re-analysed the immunoSEQ multiplex PCR reads in MiXCR, keeping a single row per CDR3 protein. Here the sample spans about 440,000 distinct CDR3 sequences, 75% to 90% being singletons.

The sequenced sample was CD8+ T cells from PBMCs. The chain links TRBV6-5 to TRBJ1-2, with D tentatively TRBD1 (6 bases). The clonotype comes from a human donor with multiple sclerosis. CDR3 residues: CASSYGGPSEGYTF. In DNA, the CDR3 is TGTGCCAGCAGTTACGGGGGCCCTTCAGAAGGCTACACCTTC.